The 19 T cell receptor beta chains listed next were all sequenced from one sample in a study of control samples from healthy donors and cancer patients. Profiled with immunoSEQ multiplex PCR; TCRdb holds only in-frame clones, not every one. The data contain roughly 120,000 clones, 90% of them singletons. Sequenced sample: blood. The receptors were gathered from a human donor in good health. The donor label of this sample is uncertain.

The chain uses TRBV21-1 and TRBJ2-1. TRBV21-1 is marked as a pseudogene. The CDR3 is made up of 13 amino acids. In DNA, the CDR3 is TGTGCCAGCAGCAGGAAAATTTACAATGAGCAGTTCTTC. It encodes CASSRKIYNEQFF.

This clone was seen a single time. The chain employs TRBV6-5 and TRBJ1-2; D unresolved. Per germline, CDR1 MNHEY and CDR2 SVGAGI. The CDR3 loop spans 11 amino acids. CDR3: CATSRGVGYTF. As DNA, the CDR3 is TGTGCTACTTCCCGTGGGGTCGGCTACACCTTC.

The chain joins TRBV6-6 to TRBJ2-5; 9 bases agree with TRBD2. Germline V gene data show CDR1 as MNHNY and CDR2 as SVGAGI (reference sequence). Losses at the gene ends were 0 bases for V and 4 bases for J; bases not matched to a gene: 6. This CDR3 comprises 16 residues. CDR3 loop: CASSYSVAGASETQYF. The CDR3 DNA is TGTGCCAGCAGTTACTCGGTAGCGGGGGCGTCAGAGACCCAGTACTTC.

This clone was counted a single time. The chain recombines TRBV5-1 with TRBJ1-1; unclear D gene. The V and J ends lost 4 bases and 3 bases respectively, with 13 bases between them. CDR1 and CDR2 from the germline V gene are SGHRS and YFSETQ. There are 14 residues in the CDR3. The CDR3 reads CASSPGSRDTEAFF. The CDR3 DNA sequence: TGCGCCAGCAGCCCCGGTTCGAGGGACACTGAAGCTTTCTTT.

This clone was recorded once. The rearrangement uses TRBV12-3 or TRBV12-4 and TRBJ1-4, with no clear D. This CDR3 contains 12 residues. V lost 7 bases and J lost 5, with 8 bases in between. As DNA, the CDR3 is TGTGCCAGCAATGCGGACAATGAAAAACTGTTTTTT. The encoded protein is CASNADNEKLFF.

The rearrangement links TRBV5-1 to TRBJ2-5, with D tentatively TRBD1 (6 bases). Trimming pared 2 bases from V and 5 bases from J, leaving 10 bases between. Germline loops: CDR1 SGHRS, CDR2 YFSETQ. CDR3 length equals 13 residues. The CDR3 is CASSFQGMETQYF. CDR3 DNA: TGCGCCAGCAGCTTCCAGGGGATGGAGACCCAGTACTTC.

CDR3: CASSGYRDRGHNQPQHF. The CDR3 bases are TGTGCCAGCAGTGGCTACCGGGACAGGGGGCACAATCAGCCCCAGCATTTT. V and J are TRBV6-1 and TRBJ1-5; the match to TRBD1 covers 12 bases. V lost 4 bases, J lost 3 bases, and 7 bases stayed unmatched. Germline assignment: CDR1 MNHNS and CDR2 SASEGT. This CDR3 region has 17 residues.

The rearrangement joins TRBV27 to TRBJ1-6, with 7 bases identical to TRBD1. Trimming removed 6 bases from V and 5 bases from J; junction bases left unmatched: 4. The CDR3 extends over 14 amino acids. From germline, CDR1 is MNHEY and CDR2 SMNVEV (reference sequence). The CDR3 loop is CASSLDRDNSPLHF. The DNA of the CDR3 is TGTGCCAGCAGCCTTGACAGGGATAATTCACCCCTCCACTTT.

The genes are TRBV7-7 and TRBJ2-7; maybe TRBD1 (5 bases). Trimming stripped 3 bases from V and 4 bases from J, with 16 bases between. Germline V gene sequence: CDR1 SSHAT, CDR2 FNYEAQ (reference sequence). The CDR3 contains 15 residues. CDR3 sequence reads: CASSFDKGPGYEQYF. The CDR3 DNA reads TGTGCCAGCAGCTTTGATAAGGGGCCCGGGTACGAGCAGTACTTC.

The chain recombines TRBV7-9 with TRBJ1-5, with TRBD1 matching over 11 bases. There are 14 residues in the CDR3. CDR1 SEHNR and CDR2 FQNEAQ come from the germline V gene (reference sequence). The ends lost 9 bases at V and 8 bases at J; junction bases unmatched: 9. The chain's CDR3 is CARRGDRGWKPQHF. CDR3 sequence (DNA): TGTGCCAGGAGGGGGGACAGGGGGTGGAAGCCCCAGCATTTT.

Comment on this clone: Additional DNA sequences in this sample encode the identical CDR3. V is TRBV28 and J is TRBJ1-2, with D tentatively TRBD1 (6 bases). The CDR3 runs to 12 residues. Germline V gene lookup returns CDR1 MDHEN and CDR2 SYDVKM. The V and J ends lost 6 bases and 4 bases respectively, with 9 bases between them. CDR3 nucleotide sequence: TGTGCCAGCAGCCAAGGGGGCTATGGCTACACCTTC. Encoded protein: CASSQGGYGYTF.

For the CDR3, the DNA is TGCGCCAGCAGCCATTCCTGGAGCGGGAATCAGCCCCAGCATTTT. It codes for CASSHSWSGNQPQHF. This chain joins TRBV4-1 and TRBJ1-5; D ambiguous. Trimming stripped 3 bases from V and 4 bases from J, with 13 bases between. This CDR3 spans 15 amino acids. The germline V gene has CDR1 MGHRA and CDR2 YSYEKL.

The CDR3 region has the DNA TGCGCCAGCAGCCAGACCACGACAGGGGGCGTGGGACTAGCGGGTCGTGAGCAGTTCTTC. Its translation: CASSQTTTGGVGLAGREQFF. The chain links TRBV4-1 to TRBJ2-1; TRBD2 agrees at 12 bases. CDR3 length: 20 residues. J gave up 9 bases and V 3 bases, and 21 bases lay outside the gene matches. Germline CDR1 reads MGHRA; CDR2 reads YSYEKL.

The chain is built from TRBV10-3 and TRBJ2-1; 10 bases align to TRBD1. V was pared by 6 bases and J by 6 bases, with 8 bases of the junction left unmatched. Germline V gene sequence: CDR1 ENHRY, CDR2 SYGVKD. The CDR3 length is 15 residues. The DNA of the CDR3 is TGTGCCATCAGCACGGGACAGGGGACGGCCAATGAGCAGTTCTTC. It translates to CAISTGQGTANEQFF.

The chain employs TRBV18 and TRBJ2-7, with D possibly TRBD1 on 6 matching bases. The germline V gene has CDR1 KGHSH and CDR2 LQKENI. With 2 bases removed from V and 5 bases from J, the gap between germline ends came to 13 bases. The CDR3 totals 14 residues. CDR3 sequence (DNA): TGTGCCAGCTCACCAATCGCAGGGGCTCACGAGCAGTACGTC. Protein: CASSPIAGAHEQYV.

The V gene is TRBV11-2, the J gene TRBJ1-6; maybe TRBD1 (5 bases). CDR3 length: 17 amino acids. Trimming left V 4 bases short and J 6 bases short, with 19 bases between. In germline, CDR1 is SGHAT, CDR2 FQNNGV. The CDR3 nucleotides read TGTGCCAGCAGCTCGAGAGTGCAGGGCAACATTAATTCACCCCTCCACTTT. Amino acid sequence: CASSSRVQGNINSPLHF.

This clone has only one observation. The chain has TRBV28 and TRBJ2-7; the D is unclear. Germline V lookup: CDR1 MDHEN, CDR2 SYDVKM. This CDR3 contains 11 residues. With 1 base removed from V and 5 bases from J, the gap between germline ends came to 3 bases. Here the CDR3 reads CASSLLDEQYF. CDR3 DNA sequence: TGTGCCAGCAGTTTATTAGACGAGCAGTACTTC.

The chain links TRBV4-2 to TRBJ2-1, with 8 bases identical to TRBD2. V lost 1 base, J lost 5 bases, and 10 bases stayed unmatched. CDR1 LGHNA and CDR2 YNFKEQ come from the germline V gene. The CDR3 length is 17 residues. The CDR3 reads CASSQAFSSGGNNEQFF. Here the CDR3 DNA reads TGTGCCAGCAGCCAAGCCTTTTCCAGCGGGGGCAACAATGAGCAGTTCTTC.

The J gene is TRBJ1-5, the V gene TRBV3-1 (or the pseudogene TRBV3-2); possibly TRBD1 for D (6 bases). Trimming removed 0 bases at V and 4 bases at J, with 7 bases between. Germline CDR1 LGHDT, CDR2 YNNKEL (reference sequence). The CDR3 sequence is 14 residues long. CDR3 nucleotides: TGTGCCAGCAGCCAAGACAGGGGAAATCAGCCCCAGCATTTT. Translating gives CASSQDRGNQPQHF.